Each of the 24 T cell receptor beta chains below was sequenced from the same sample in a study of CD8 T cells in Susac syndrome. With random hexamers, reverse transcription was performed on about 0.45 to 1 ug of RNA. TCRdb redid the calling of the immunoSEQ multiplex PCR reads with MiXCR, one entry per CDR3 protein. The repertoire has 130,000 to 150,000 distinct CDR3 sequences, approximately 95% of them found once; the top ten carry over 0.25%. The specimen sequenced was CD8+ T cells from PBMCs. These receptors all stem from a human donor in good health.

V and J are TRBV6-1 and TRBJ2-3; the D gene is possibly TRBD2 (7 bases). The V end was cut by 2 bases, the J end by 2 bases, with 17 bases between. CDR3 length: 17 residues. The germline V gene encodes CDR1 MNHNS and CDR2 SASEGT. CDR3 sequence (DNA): TGTGCCAGCAGTGAATTGGGGGGAGGGGGAAACACAGATACGCAGTATTTT. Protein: CASSELGGGGNTDTQYF.

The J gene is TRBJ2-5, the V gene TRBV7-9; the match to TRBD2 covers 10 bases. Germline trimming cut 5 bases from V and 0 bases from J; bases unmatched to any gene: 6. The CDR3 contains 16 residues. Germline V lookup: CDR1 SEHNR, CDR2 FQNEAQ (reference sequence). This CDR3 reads CASSRRTSGNQETQYF. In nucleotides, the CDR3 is TGTGCCAGCAGCCGCCGGACTAGCGGAAACCAAGAGACCCAGTACTTC.

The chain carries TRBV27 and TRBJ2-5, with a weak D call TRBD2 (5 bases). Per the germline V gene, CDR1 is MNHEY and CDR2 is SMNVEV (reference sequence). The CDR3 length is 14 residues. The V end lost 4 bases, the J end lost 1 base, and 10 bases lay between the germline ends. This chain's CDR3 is CASSSLGSQETQYF. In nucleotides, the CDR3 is TGTGCCAGCAGTTCACTAGGGTCCCAAGAGACCCAGTACTTC.

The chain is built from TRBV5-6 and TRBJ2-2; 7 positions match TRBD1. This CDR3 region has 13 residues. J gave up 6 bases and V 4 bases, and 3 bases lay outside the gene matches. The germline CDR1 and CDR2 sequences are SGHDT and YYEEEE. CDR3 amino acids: CASSVGTAGELFF. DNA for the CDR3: TGTGCCAGCAGCGTCGGGACAGCCGGGGAGCTGTTTTTT.

CDR3 in amino acids: CASSLLEDRGLDTQYF. CDR3 in DNA: TGTGCCAGCAGCCTCCTGGAGGACAGGGGGCTAGATACGCAGTATTTT. The V call is TRBV4-2, the J call TRBJ2-3; 11 positions agree with TRBD1. This CDR3 has 16 amino acids. Germline V lookup: CDR1 LGHNA, CDR2 YNFKEQ. Germline trimming cut 4 bases from V and 5 bases from J; bases unmatched to any gene: 8.

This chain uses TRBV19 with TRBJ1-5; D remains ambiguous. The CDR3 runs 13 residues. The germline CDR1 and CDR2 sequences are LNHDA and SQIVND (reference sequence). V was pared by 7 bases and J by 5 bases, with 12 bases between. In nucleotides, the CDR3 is TGTGCCAGTAACGCGGTAGGGCATCAGCCCCAGCATTTT. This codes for CASNAVGHQPQHF. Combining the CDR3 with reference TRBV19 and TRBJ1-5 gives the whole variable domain DGGITQSPKYLFRKEGQNVTLSCEQNLNHDAMYWYRQDPGQGLRLIYYSQIVNDFQKGDIAEGYSVSREKKESFPLTVTSAQKNPTAFYLCASNAVGHQPQHFGDGTRLSIL.

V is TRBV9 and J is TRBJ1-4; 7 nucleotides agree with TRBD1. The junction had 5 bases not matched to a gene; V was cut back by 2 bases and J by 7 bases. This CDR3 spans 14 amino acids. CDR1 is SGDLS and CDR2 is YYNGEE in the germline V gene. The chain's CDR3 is CASSVQGGSEKLFF. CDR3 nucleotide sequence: TGTGCCAGCAGCGTCCAGGGGGGCAGTGAAAAACTGTTTTTT.

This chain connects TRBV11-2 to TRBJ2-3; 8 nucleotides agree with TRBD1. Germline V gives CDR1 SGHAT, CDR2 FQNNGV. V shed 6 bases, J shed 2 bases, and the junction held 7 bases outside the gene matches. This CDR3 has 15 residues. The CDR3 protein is CASSLGDRPTDTQYF. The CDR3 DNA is TGTGCCAGCAGTTTGGGGGACAGGCCCACAGATACGCAGTATTTT.

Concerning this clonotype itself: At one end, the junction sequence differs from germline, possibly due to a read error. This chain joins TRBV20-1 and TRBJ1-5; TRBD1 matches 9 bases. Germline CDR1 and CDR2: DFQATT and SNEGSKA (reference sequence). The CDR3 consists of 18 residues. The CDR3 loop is CSARAGYNRGRGNQPQHF. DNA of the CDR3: TGCAGTGCTAGAGCAGGTTACAACAGGGGGCGCGGCAATCAGCCCCAGCACTTT.

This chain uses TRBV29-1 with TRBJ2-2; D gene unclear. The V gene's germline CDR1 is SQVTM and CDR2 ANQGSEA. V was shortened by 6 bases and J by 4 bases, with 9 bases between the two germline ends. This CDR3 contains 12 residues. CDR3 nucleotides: TGCAGCGTGATCCCCCCCACCGGGGAGCTGTTTTTT. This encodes CSVIPPTGELFF.

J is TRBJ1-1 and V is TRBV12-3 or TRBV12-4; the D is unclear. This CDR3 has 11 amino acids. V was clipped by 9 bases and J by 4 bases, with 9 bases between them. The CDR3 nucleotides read TGTGCCAGTGAGATAGCCACTGAAGCTTTCTTT. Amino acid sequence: CASEIATEAFF.

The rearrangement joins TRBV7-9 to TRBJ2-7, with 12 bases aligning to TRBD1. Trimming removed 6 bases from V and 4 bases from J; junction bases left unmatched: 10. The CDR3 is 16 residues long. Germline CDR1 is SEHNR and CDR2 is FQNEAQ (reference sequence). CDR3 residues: CASRVPGTGGAYEQYF. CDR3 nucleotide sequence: TGTGCCAGCAGGGTACCCGGGACAGGGGGCGCGTACGAGCAGTACTTC.

The CDR3 is CASSLEDGLIGNEQFF. DNA of the CDR3: TGCGCCAGCAGCTTGGAGGACGGTTTGATCGGCAATGAGCAGTTCTTC. J is TRBJ2-1 and V is TRBV5-1; D unresolved. Between the trimmed V and J ends, which lost 0 bases and 6 bases, there was a span of 16 bases. CDR1 SGHRS and CDR2 YFSETQ come from the germline V gene. The CDR3 is made up of 16 amino acids. Together with reference TRBV5-1 and TRBJ2-1, the CDR3 gives the full variable domain: KAGVTQTPRYLIKTRGQQVTLSCSPISGHRSVSWYQQTPGQGLQFLFEYFSETQRNKGNFPGRFSGRQFSNSRSEMNVSTLELGDSALYLCASSLEDGLIGNEQFFGPGTRLTVL.

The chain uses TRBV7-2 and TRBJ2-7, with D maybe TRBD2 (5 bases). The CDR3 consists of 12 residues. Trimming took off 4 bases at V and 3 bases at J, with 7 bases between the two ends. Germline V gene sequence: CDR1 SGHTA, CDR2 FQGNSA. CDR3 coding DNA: TGTGCCAGCAGCTCGACTAACTACGAGCAGTACTTC. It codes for CASSSTNYEQYF.

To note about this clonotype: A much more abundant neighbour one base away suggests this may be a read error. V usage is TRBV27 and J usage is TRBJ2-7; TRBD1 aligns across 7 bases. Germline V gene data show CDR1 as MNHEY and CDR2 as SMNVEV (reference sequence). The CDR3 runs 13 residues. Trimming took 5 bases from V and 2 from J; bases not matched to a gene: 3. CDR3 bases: TGTGCCAGCAGTATGGGGACAGCCTACGAGCAGTACTTC. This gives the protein CASSMGTAYEQYF.

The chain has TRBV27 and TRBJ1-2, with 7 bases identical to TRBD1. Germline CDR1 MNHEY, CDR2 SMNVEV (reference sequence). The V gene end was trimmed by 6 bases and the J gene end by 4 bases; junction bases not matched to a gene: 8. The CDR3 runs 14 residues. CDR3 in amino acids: CASSPGGRGYGYTF. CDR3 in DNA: TGTGCCAGCAGCCCAGGGGGGCGCGGCTATGGCTACACCTTC.

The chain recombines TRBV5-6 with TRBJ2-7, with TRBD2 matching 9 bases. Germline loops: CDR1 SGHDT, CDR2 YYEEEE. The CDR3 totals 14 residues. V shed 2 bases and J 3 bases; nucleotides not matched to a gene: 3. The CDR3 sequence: CASSLAGGVYEQYF. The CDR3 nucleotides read TGTGCCAGCAGCTTAGCGGGAGGAGTCTACGAGCAGTACTTC. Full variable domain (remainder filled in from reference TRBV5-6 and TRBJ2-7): DAGVTQSPTHLIKTRGQQVTLRCSPKSGHDTVSWYQQALGQGPQFIFQYYEEEERQRGNFPDRFSGHQFPNYSSELNVNALLLGDSALYLCASSLAGGVYEQYFGPGTRLTVT.

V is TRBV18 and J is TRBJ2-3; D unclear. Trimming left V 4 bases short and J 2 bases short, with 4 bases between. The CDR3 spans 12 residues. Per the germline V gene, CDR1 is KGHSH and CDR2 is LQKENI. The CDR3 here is CASSQPTDTQYF. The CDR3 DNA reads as TGTGCCAGCTCACAACCCACAGATACGCAGTATTTT.

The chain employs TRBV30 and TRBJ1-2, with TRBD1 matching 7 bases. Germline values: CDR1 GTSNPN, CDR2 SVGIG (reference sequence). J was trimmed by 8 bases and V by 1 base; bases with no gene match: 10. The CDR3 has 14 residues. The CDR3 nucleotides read TGTGCCTGGAGTGAAATGACAGGGTTTAAGGGCTACACCTTC. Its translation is CAWSEMTGFKGYTF.

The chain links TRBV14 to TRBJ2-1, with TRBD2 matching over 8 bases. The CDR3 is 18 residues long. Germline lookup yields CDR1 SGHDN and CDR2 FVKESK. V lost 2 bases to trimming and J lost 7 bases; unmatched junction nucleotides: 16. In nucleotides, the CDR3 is TGTGCCAGCAGCCAACGGAGAAGGAGCGGGAGTGCTTTAAATGAGCAGTTCTTC. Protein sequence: CASSQRRRSGSALNEQFF.

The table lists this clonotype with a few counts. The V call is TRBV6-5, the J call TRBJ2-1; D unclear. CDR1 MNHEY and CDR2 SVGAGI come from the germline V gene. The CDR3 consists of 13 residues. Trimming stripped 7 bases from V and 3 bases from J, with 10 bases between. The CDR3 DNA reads TGTGCCAGCACTGGCGCGAACTACAATGAGCAGTTCTTC. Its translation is CASTGANYNEQFF.

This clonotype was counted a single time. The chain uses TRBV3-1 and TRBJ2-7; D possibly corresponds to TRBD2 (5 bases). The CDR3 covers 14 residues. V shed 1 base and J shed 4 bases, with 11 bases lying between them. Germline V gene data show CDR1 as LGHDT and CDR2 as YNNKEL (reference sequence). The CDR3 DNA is TGTGCCAGCAGCCAAGGAGGGCTAGGGTACGAGCAGTACTTC. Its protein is CASSQGGLGYEQYF.

The CDR3 is CSAKLSRGFETQYF. DNA for the CDR3: TGCAGTGCTAAGTTGTCCAGGGGATTTGAGACCCAGTACTTC. The chain carries TRBV20-1 and TRBJ2-5; perhaps TRBD1 as D (6 bases). The length of the CDR3 is 14 residues. V was cut by 4 bases and J by 5 bases, with 17 bases left in between. CDR1 is DFQATT and CDR2 is SNEGSKA in the germline V gene (reference sequence).

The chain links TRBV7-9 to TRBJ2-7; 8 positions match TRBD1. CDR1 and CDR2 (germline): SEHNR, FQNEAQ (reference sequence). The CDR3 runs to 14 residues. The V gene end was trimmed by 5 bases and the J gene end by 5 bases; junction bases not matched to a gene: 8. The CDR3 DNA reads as TGTGCCAGCAGCACCAGGACAGGGACCAACGAGCAGTACTTC. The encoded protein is CASSTRTGTNEQYF.